Described below is a single TCR beta chain sequence and its context. This sample is drawn from a study of blood T cells in healthy people across ages. About 9.6 milliliters of peripheral blood were drawn from each donor into EDTA-treated tubes. With a J-beta primer mix and a sample-barcoded 5' primer, a second PCR ran about 7 to 11 cycles. Each CDR3 protein gets one entry after TCRdb re-called the 5' RACE reads with MiXCR. Among around 1,000,000 distinct CDR3 sequences listed, roughly 24% were seen once. These sequences were also reported in another study, on T cells of mothers and their children. That work states: M1S, a second-PCR primer, added sample barcodes and 2-4 random nucleotides. Over 8 million TCR beta CDR3 reads were obtained from each mother, and about 3 million from each child.

Input material: blood. The sequence was obtained from a girl aged 2 to 10 in good health.

This CDR3 is CASSQVGGLAGDEQYF. The CDR3 DNA follows: TGCGCCAGCAGCCAAGTCGGAGGACTAGCGGGAGATGAGCAGTACTTC. The chain is built from TRBV4-1 and TRBJ2-5; 13 nucleotides align to TRBD2. Trimming cost V 1 base and J 11 bases; bases outside gene matches: 10. Germline CDR1 is MGHRA and CDR2 is YSYEKL. The CDR3 is 16 amino acids.